The source of this TCR beta chain is a study of T cell repertoires in cytomegalovirus infection (dated by TCRdb to about 2019). For the wider study: Recently identified HLA-C-restricted CMV epitopes, whose presentation resists viral immunomodulation, were targeted by peptide stimulations together with well-studied HLA-B-restricted epitopes. Donor HLA type was relevant to the analysis, as public TCR beta signatures indicated carriage of CMV infection together with the matching HLA type. Overall study outcomes, separate from this receptor: Cumulative frequency of public TCR beta family members discriminated carriers of CMV infection plus the relevant HLA type in this cohort and an independent approximately 360-donor cohort. The ex vivo response was dominated by HLA-C-restricted CMV-specific TCR beta clonotypes, which also provided the single most frequent clonotype in two of eight donors.

The listed sequencing device is Illumina HiSeq 1500. TCRdb reprocessing: public reads trimmed at Q25 with fastp, clones called with MiXCR, in-frame beta chains kept. Records with the same CDR3 protein are collapsed into one entry carrying the most frequent genes and DNA. Across this sample there are about half a million distinct CDR3 sequences, with roughly 34% seen only once. The ten largest account for 15% to 20% of the sample. The CDR3 runs 15 amino acids, cysteine and phenylalanine included. This entry keeps only the CDR3 DNA: 45 bases, framed from base 1. Via the germline V gene (reference sequence), CDR1 is DFQATT and CDR2 SNEGSKA. For this chain, trimming is 6 bases at the V end and 2 bases at the J end, and the number of junction bases without a gene match is 3. The sample's treatment or condition, from its label and the paper: in vitro stimulation with specific CMV peptide epitopes to enrich CMV-specific T cells.

Points on this clonotype: The antigen it recognizes is unknown. Base qualities are not at hand, and no much larger clone is one base apart.

The chain is made from TRBV20-1 and TRBJ2-1; 14 nucleotides in the junction match TRBD2. The origin of this receptor is a human donor in good health (CMV status not recorded). Some clones in this sample may be carry-over from other donors' samples. Source: cultured PBMCs, taken from culture after CMV antigen stimulation. The nucleotides read TGCAGTGCAAAGGGACTAGCGGGAGCCTACAATGAGCAGTTCTTC. This encodes CSAKGLAGAYNEQFF.